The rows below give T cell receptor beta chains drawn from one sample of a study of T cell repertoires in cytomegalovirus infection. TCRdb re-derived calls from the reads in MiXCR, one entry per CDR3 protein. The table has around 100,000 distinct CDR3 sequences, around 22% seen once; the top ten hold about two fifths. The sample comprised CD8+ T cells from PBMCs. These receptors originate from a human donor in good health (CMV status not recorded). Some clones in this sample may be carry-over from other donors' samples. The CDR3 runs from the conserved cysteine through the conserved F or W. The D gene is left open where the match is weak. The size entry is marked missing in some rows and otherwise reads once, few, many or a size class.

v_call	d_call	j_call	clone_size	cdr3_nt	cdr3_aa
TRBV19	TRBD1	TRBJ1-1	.	TGTGCCAGTAGTAATAGGGGACAGGGCCTTTGGGACACTGAAGCTTTCTTT	CASSNRGQGLWDTEAFF
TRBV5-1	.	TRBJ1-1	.	TGCGCCAGCACGCTGAACACTGAAGCTTTCTTT	CASTLNTEAFF
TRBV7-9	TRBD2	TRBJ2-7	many	TGTGCCAGCAGCTTAGAGACTAGCGGGGAGTACTTC	CASSLETSGEYF
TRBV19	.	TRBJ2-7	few	TGTGCCAGTAGTAGCGGGTCAGGGCCCTCCTACGAGCAGTACTTC	CASSSGSGPSYEQYF
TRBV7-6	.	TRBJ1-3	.	TGTGCCAGCAGCTTAATGGGTGTTGGAAACACCATATATTTT	CASSLMGVGNTIYF
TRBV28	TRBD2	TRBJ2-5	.	TGTGCCAGCAGCACCAATAGCGGGAGCGCAGAGACCCAGTACTTC	CASSTNSGSAETQYF
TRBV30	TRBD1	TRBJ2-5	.	TGTGCCTGGAGTGTGACAGGGGGCTTGGGGGAGACCCAGTACTTC	CAWSVTGGLGETQYF
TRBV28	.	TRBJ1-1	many	TGTGCCAGCAGTTTCGCCTTAGGGGGGAGGAACACTGAAGCTTTCTTT	CASSFALGGRNTEAFF
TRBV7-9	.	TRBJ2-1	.	TGTGCCAGCAGCCCTTTCTCTAGTGCCTCCTACAATGAGCAGTTCTTC	CASSPFSSASYNEQFF
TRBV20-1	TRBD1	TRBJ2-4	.	TGCAGTGCGCCCGACAGGGGGCTAGCCAAAAACATTCAGTACTTC	CSAPDRGLAKNIQYF
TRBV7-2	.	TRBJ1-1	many	TGTGCCAGCAGCTTACAGGGCGGGACTGAAGCTTTCTTT	CASSLQGGTEAFF
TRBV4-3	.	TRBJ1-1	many	TGCGCCAGCAGCCAAGATAACGGGGACCCGAACACTGAAGCTTTCTTT	CASSQDNGDPNTEAFF
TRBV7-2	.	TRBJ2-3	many	TGTGCCAGCAGCTTAATTAGCACAGATACGCAGTATTTT	CASSLISTDTQYF
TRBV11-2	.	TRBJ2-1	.	TGTGCCAGCAGCTTAGCCCACAAACCCAATGAGCAGTTCTTC	CASSLAHKPNEQFF
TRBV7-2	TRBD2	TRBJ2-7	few	TGTGCCAGCAGCTTACTCCCTAGCGGGTCCTCCTACGAGCAGTACTTC	CASSLLPSGSSYEQYF
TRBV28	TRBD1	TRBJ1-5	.	TGTGCCAGCAGACCGGGACAGGGGGTTTATCAGCCCCAGCATTTT	CASRPGQGVYQPQHF
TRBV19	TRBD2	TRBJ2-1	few	TGTGCCAGTAGTACCCTAGCGGGAGAGAGGGAGCAGTTCTTC	CASSTLAGEREQFF
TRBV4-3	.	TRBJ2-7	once	TGCGCCAGCAGCCACTCGATCCCTCGTGAGGGTCCATACGAGCAGTACTTC	CASSHSIPREGPYEQYF
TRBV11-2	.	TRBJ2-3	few	TGTGCCAGCACCAACCGGGGCAGGACCACAGATACGCAGTATTTT	CASTNRGRTTDTQYF
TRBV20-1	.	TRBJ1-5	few	TGCAGTGCTAGAGGGGTCCAGGGCGGGCAGCCCCAGCATTTT	CSARGVQGGQPQHF
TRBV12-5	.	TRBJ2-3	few	TGTGCTAGTGGAGCAGGGGATACGCAGTATTTT	CASGAGDTQYF
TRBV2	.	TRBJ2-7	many	TGTGCCATTGCCGGGACTGACGACTCCTACGAGCAGTACTTC	CAIAGTDDSYEQYF
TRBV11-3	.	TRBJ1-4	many	TGTGCCAGCAGCTTAGCTCAGGACCTTAGTGAAAAACTGTTTTTT	CASSLAQDLSEKLFF
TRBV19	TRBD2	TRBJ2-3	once	TGTGCCAGTACCGCAGCGGGACTAGACGGAGATACGCAGTATTTT	CASTAAGLDGDTQYF
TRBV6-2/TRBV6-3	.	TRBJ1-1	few	TGTGCCAGCAGTTACCTCCTGGGGAACACTGAAGCTTTCTTT	CASSYLLGNTEAFF
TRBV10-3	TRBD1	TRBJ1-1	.	TGTGCCATCACTGAGGGGGCCACTGAAGCTTTCTTT	CAITEGATEAFF
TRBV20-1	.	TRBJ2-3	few	TGCAGTGCTAGAGATTTAAGAGAAGATACGCAGTATTTT	CSARDLREDTQYF
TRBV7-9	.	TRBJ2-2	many	TGTGCCAGCAGCAATCGGACACCGAATACCGGGGAGCTGTTTTTT	CASSNRTPNTGELFF
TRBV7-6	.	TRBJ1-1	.	TGTGCCAGCAGCCGGAGGGACACCCACACTGAAGCTTTCTTT	CASSRRDTHTEAFF
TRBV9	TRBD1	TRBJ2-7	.	TGTGCCAGCAGCGAAGGGACAGGGGAGCAGTACTTC	CASSEGTGEQYF
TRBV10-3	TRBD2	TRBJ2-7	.	TGTGCCATCAGTGAGTCGGGCGGGAGCTCCTACGAGCAGTACTTC	CAISESGGSSYEQYF
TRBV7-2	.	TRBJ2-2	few	TGTGCCAGCAGCATTAGCGTCGCCGGGGAGCTGTTTTTT	CASSISVAGELFF
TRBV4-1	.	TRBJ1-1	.	TGCGCCAGCAGCCAAAATGGGAGGACTGAAGCTTTCTTT	CASSQNGRTEAFF
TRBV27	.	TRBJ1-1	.	TGTGCCAGCAGTTTAATTGTGGACACTGAAGCTTTCTTT	CASSLIVDTEAFF
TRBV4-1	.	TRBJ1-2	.	TGCGCCAGCAGCCAAGATGTGGCGGGCGGAGAATTCTATGGCTACACCTTC	CASSQDVAGGEFYGYTF
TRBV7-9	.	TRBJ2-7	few	TGTGCCAGCAGCCCGTACTCACAGGGTGAAGAGCAGTACTTC	CASSPYSQGEEQYF
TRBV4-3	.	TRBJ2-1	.	TGCGCCAGCAGCGCCCGCCCGGGTTACAATGAGCAGTTCTTC	CASSARPGYNEQFF
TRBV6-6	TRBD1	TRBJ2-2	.	TGTGCCAGCAGCACACAGGGGGCGAGGACCGGGGAGCTGTTTTTT	CASSTQGARTGELFF
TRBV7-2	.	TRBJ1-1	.	TGTGCCAGCAGCTTTCCTAGGGACACTGAAGCTTTCTTT	CASSFPRDTEAFF
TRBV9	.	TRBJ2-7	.	TGTGCCAGCAGCGTAGAGGTGGGACGGGGCTACGAGCAGTACTTC	CASSVEVGRGYEQYF
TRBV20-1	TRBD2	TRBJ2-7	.	TGCAGTGCTAGAGGAGGGACTAGCGGGAACTACGAGCAGTACTTC	CSARGGTSGNYEQYF
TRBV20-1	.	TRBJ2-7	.	TGCAGTCCAGCGGAGGGTGGGGCCGAGCAGTACTTC	CSPAEGGAEQYF
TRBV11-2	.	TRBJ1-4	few	TGTGCCAGCAGCCAAGGGTCGGGAAAACTGTTTTTT	CASSQGSGKLFF
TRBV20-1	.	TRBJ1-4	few	TGCAGTGCTAGAGATCTTATAGAGGGAAGGCTGTTTTTT	CSARDLIEGRLFF
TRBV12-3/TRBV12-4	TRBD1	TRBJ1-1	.	TGTGCCAGCAGTTTGCAGGGGGCATCAGAAGCTTTCTTT	CASSLQGASEAFF
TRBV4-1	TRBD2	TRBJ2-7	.	TGCGCCAGCAGCCCGGGACTAGCGGGCTGGGAGCAGTACTTC	CASSPGLAGWEQYF